This TCR beta chain was sequenced in a study of shared T cell receptors in the human thymus. This CDR3 has 16 amino acids. Germline CDR1 reads SGHRS; CDR2 reads YFSETQ. V dropped 2 bases and J dropped 1; count of bases not matched to a gene: 4. Method: immunoSEQ multiplex PCR; TCRdb's copy keeps in-frame clones and lacks some. Of hundreds of thousands of clones listed, more than 75% are singletons. Separately, the same data were catalogued under a study of human thymus T cells. That study adds: Thymus pieces cut out during corrective heart surgery were the tissue that was used.

The specimen sequenced was thymocytes. The chain has TRBV5-1 and TRBJ2-2, with 8 positions matching TRBD1. The TCR sequence derives from a boy in the first two years of life with a congenital heart defect. This CDR3 reads CASSFRGLENTGELFF. The CDR3, as DNA: TGCGCCAGCAGCTTCAGGGGGCTTGAGAACACCGGGGAGCTGTTTTTT.